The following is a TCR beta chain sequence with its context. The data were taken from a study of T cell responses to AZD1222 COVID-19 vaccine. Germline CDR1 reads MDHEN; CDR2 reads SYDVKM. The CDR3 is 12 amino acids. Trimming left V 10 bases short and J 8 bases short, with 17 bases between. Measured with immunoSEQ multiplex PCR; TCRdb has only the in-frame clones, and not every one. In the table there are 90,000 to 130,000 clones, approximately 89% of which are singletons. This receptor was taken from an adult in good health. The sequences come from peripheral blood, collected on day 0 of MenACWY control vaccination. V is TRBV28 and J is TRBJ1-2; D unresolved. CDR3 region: CATSLGGSGYTF. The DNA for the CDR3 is TGTGCCACCTCCCTTGGAGGGAGCGGCTACACCTTC.